This T cell receptor beta chain comes out of a study of shared clonotypes between healthy human individuals (dated by TCRdb to about 2020). Context from the whole study: A few men and two women, aged 18 to 49 years, made up the cohort. For each donor, CD4 naive and CD4 memory were each given three plates, CD8 naive was given two plates, and CD8 memory was given one plate. The study deeply sequenced blood TCR repertoires of about 5 healthy adults to estimate repertoire size and the extent of clonotype sharing between individuals. Libraries were prepared and TCR repertoires were sequenced by different laboratories using diverse techniques, in order to increase sequencing depth and limit assay-specific biases. Each donor's leukapheresis produced roughly between roughly 0.85 and 10 billion PBMCs. What the authors observed across the whole study: Only blood was sampled, and tissue TCR repertoires likely differ from those in blood. Because the study included only a small number of donors, the genetic and exposure-history diversity represented was limited. Across a few donors, about 5.2% of naive CD4, roughly 3.4% of naive CD8, about 2% of memory CD4, and roughly 0.41% of memory CD8 clonotypes were shared. Clonotypes shared by all four sorted-subset donors showed higher generation probabilities than non-shared clonotypes. Naive subsets generally had larger estimated clonotype richness than memory subsets. Pairwise subsampling indicated that sequencing depth was expected to affect the degree of clonotype sharing among donors. Incomplete sequencing was indicated by rarefaction of sorted-subset datasets, despite the large sequencing depth.

The donors were healthy, HIV-negative adults with no recently reported acute infections or vaccinations. All donors were Caucasian adults living in Nashville, Tennessee, USA. CD4+ T cells were enriched by magnetic negative selection, after which naive cells were positively selected on CD45RA and the negative fraction was taken as the memory subset. Blood was collected by leukapheresis, and PBMCs were isolated by Ficoll-Histopaque density gradient centrifugation and then cryopreserved in liquid nitrogen vapor phase. Purity and quantity of every magnetically sorted T cell population were checked by analytical flow cytometry. Genomic DNA was isolated from every sorted fraction and measured by UV absorbance on a Nanodrop 2000c. TCR CDR3 regions were amplified from genomic DNA by multiplex PCR using the deep immunoSEQ assay. Extracted genomic DNA from each cell subset was spread evenly across all wells of several immunoSEQ 96-well plates, with each plate serving as a replicate. For sorted subsets, 150 to 250 ng genomic DNA, equal to tens of thousands of T cell genomes, was loaded into each replicate PCR. Purified libraries were measured with a Qubit 3.0 fluorometer, size-checked on a Bioanalyzer 2100, and measured again with the KAPA Library Quantification kit. Each immunoSEQ 96-well plate was sequenced on its own single-read 150-cycle Illumina NextSeq 550 flow cell. The authors' pipeline ran thus. The immunoSEQ output contained only junctional sequences without quality scores, so filtering could not match that applied to full-length reads. Sequences were annotated with PyIR, a Python wrapper for IgBLAST v1.9, using IMGT germline references to assign V/J genes and CDR3. Reads were removed for weak V/J assignments (E-value above 1e-6), missing CDR3, stop codons, out-of-frame junctions, or ambiguous translated residues. V3J clonotypes were defined by identical inferred V gene, J gene, and CDR3 amino acid sequence. Percentage overlap between repertoires was calculated by dividing the number of shared unique clonotypes by the size of the smaller repertoire. Repertoire richness was assessed with RTK rarefaction, the Chao1 estimator, and Recon v2.1 estimates of unobserved clonotypes. Generation probabilities for all TCRbeta clonotypes obtained by the gDNA method from a few donors were computed using OLGA. TCRdb mirrors the immuneACCESS table, restricted to in-frame sequences. Some clones are absent from its copies; in checked studies, under half trace to an unresolved V gene, and the reason for the others is unknown. Clone size and the V and J calls come from that table; the DNA yielded D and trimming. The sample table records over 850,000 clones; about four fifths of these occur just once. Jointly, the top ten make up around 0.47% of the sample.

Comment on this clone: Its binding antigen is unknown. The input lacks base qualities; no much larger clone sits a single base away.

The sample was memory CD4+ T cells from PBMCs. Explained via the paper, the cell subset or site label denotes: CD45RA-negative fraction. The receptor was derived from a man aged 18 to 30 in good health. Some clones in this sample may be carry-over from other donors' samples.

The CDR3 has the sequence CASSIAGTTNEKLFF. The DNA reads as follows: TGTGCCAGTAGTATCGCAGGGACTACTAATGAAAAACTGTTTTTT. The rearrangement joined TRBV19 to TRBJ1-4; the best D guess is TRBD1, with 5 bases matching. Per the germline V gene (reference sequence), LNHDA is the CDR1 and SQIVND is the CDR2. From its cysteine to its phenylalanine, the CDR3 spans 15 amino acids. Of all the DNA, just the CDR3 is kept, 45 bases in frame from base 1. The junction carries 10 bases between V and J, which are trimmed by 3 bases and 2 bases respectively.